The 29 T cell receptor beta chains below were found in one sample sequenced in a study of blood T cell repertoires in COVID-19. Here immunoSEQ multiplex PCR was the method, and the copy in TCRdb shows in-frame clones only, minus some. There are fewer than 250,000 clones in the sample; about 87% occur only once, and 0.85% to 0.9% lies in the top ten. Sequenced: PBMCs or T cells enriched from blood (not recorded which). All receptors derive from a man between 50 and 59 years old who had been exposed to COVID-19.

The J gene is TRBJ2-3, the V gene TRBV28; D is unclear. The length of the CDR3 is 11 residues. In germline, CDR1 is MDHEN, CDR2 SYDVKM. V lost 6 bases and J lost 6, with 7 bases in between. CDR3 region: CASSGVDTQYF. In nucleotides, the CDR3 is TGTGCCAGCAGCGGAGTTGATACGCAGTATTTT. Using reference TRBV28 and TRBJ2-3 for the parts outside the CDR3, the full variable domain is DVKVTQSSRYLVKRTGEKVFLECVQDMDHENMFWYRQDPGLGLRLIYFSYDVKMKEKGDIPEGYSVSREKKERFSLILESASTNQTSMYLCASSGVDTQYFGPGTRLTVL.

There are a few counts of this clone. This rearrangement joins TRBV2 to TRBJ1-2; D remains ambiguous. Per germline, CDR1 SNHLY and CDR2 FYNNEI. The CDR3 loop spans 14 amino acids. The germline V and J ends were trimmed by 1 base and 8 bases, with 14 bases remaining between them. The CDR3 coding sequence is TGTGCCAGCAGTGAAGTGGAACTCCGACAAGGCTACACCTTC. Residues: CASSEVELRQGYTF.

In nucleotides, the CDR3 is TGTGCCAGCAGTTCGCTGTCGACAGTTGAGACCCAGTACTTC. It translates to CASSSLSTVETQYF. This sequence joins TRBV28 and TRBJ2-5; D is possibly TRBD1 (5 bases). V lost 4 bases, J lost 5 bases, and 14 bases lay in between. CDR1 is MDHEN and CDR2 is SYDVKM in the germline V gene. This CDR3 is 14 amino acids long.

This clone came up once. The chain carries TRBV6-5 and TRBJ1-2; TRBD1 might be the D (5 bases). The CDR3 covers 14 residues. In germline, CDR1 is MNHEY, CDR2 SVGAGI. V shed 8 bases and J shed 5 bases, with 18 bases lying between them. The CDR3 DNA is TGTGCCAGCCTCCTACCGACAGATACTTATGGCTACACCTTC. Its protein is CASLLPTDTYGYTF.

The genes are TRBV5-1 and TRBJ2-3; 14 positions agree with TRBD2. This CDR3 region has 18 residues. The J segment lost 2 bases and the V segment lost 2 bases, leaving 7 bases of the junction unmatched. In germline, CDR1 is SGHRS, CDR2 YFSETQ. The DNA of the CDR3 is TGCGCCAGCAGCTTTGGGACTAGCGGGGGTATATCCACAGATACGCAGTATTTT. Residues: CASSFGTSGGISTDTQYF.

This chain links TRBV28 with TRBJ1-2; 8 bases align to TRBD1. Per germline, CDR1 MDHEN and CDR2 SYDVKM. V trimming: 1 base; J trimming: 5 bases; junction bases outside the gene matches: 3. The CDR3 consists of 14 residues. The CDR3 nucleotides are TGTGCCAGCAGTTTATTACAGGGGGGGTATGGCTACACCTTC. It encodes CASSLLQGGYGYTF.

The CDR3 is CASTAREGEQYF. The CDR3 DNA is TGTGCCAGCACCGCCCGGGAAGGCGAGCAGTACTTC. The rearrangement uses TRBV6-5 and TRBJ2-7; D is perhaps TRBD2 (5 bases). CDR1 is MNHEY, CDR2 SVGAGI, per germline. This CDR3 is built from 12 residues. V lost 7 bases, J lost 6 bases, and 13 bases lay in between.

The chain joins TRBV10-3 to TRBJ1-4; tentatively, D is TRBD1 (5 bases). With 2 bases removed from V and 10 bases from J, the gap between germline ends came to 14 bases. This CDR3 is 14 amino acids long. Germline CDR1 ENHRY, CDR2 SYGVKD. Written as DNA, the CDR3 is TGTGCCATCAGTGAGCAAAAATGGGGCGGAAAACTGTTTTTT. It encodes CAISEQKWGGKLFF.

The chain joins TRBV5-1 to TRBJ1-3, with D possibly TRBD1 on 5 matching bases. CDR1 is SGHRS, CDR2 YFSETQ, per germline. Trimming left V 4 bases short and J 4 bases short, with 18 bases between. The CDR3 runs to 16 residues. Here the CDR3 DNA reads TGCGCCAGCAGCCGTTTTGGGGGGGATACAGGAAACACCATATATTTT. Translated: CASSRFGGDTGNTIYF. Complete variable domain (other parts from reference TRBV5-1 and TRBJ1-3): KAGVTQTPRYLIKTRGQQVTLSCSPISGHRSVSWYQQTPGQGLQFLFEYFSETQRNKGNFPGRFSGRQFSNSRSEMNVSTLELGDSALYLCASSRFGGDTGNTIYFGEGSWLTVV.

The chain has TRBV27 and TRBJ2-1, with D possibly matching TRBD1 (5 bases). Germline V lookup: CDR1 MNHEY, CDR2 SMNVEV (reference sequence). The CDR3 is made up of 13 amino acids. V lost 3 bases to trimming and J lost 9 bases, with 12 bases between them. The CDR3, as DNA: TGTGCCAGCAGTTTTGCAGGGAATAGTGAGCAGTTCTTC. Protein sequence: CASSFAGNSEQFF.

The rearrangement links TRBV10-1 to TRBJ2-3, with 7 bases matching TRBD2. The CDR3 extends over 15 amino acids. From germline, CDR1 is WNHNN and CDR2 SYGVQD (reference sequence). The V and J ends lost 6 bases and 2 bases, in that order; junction bases with no gene match: 8. The CDR3 DNA sequence: TGCGCCAGCAGGTCAAGCCTAGCGGTCACAGATACGCAGTATTTT. Residues: CASRSSLAVTDTQYF.

The CDR3 loop is CAISERVNDEKLFF. The CDR3 bases are TGTGCCATCAGTGAGAGAGTTAACGATGAAAAACTGTTTTTT. This rearrangement joins TRBV10-3 to TRBJ1-4; D unclear. V lost 2 bases and J lost 6, with 10 bases in between. The CDR3 consists of 14 residues. Germline V gene sequence: CDR1 ENHRY, CDR2 SYGVKD.

This clone came up a few times. The genes are TRBV7-3 and TRBJ2-2; D is unclear. The germline V gene encodes CDR1 SGHTA and CDR2 FQGTGA. Trimming pared 5 bases from V and 4 bases from J, leaving 11 bases between. CDR3 length equals 14 residues. The chain's CDR3 is CASSPTGFTGELFF. The CDR3 nucleotides are TGTGCCAGCAGCCCCACCGGGTTCACCGGGGAGCTGTTTTTT.

The V gene is TRBV7-9, the J gene TRBJ2-1; 8 bases are shared with TRBD1. Trimming removed 5 bases from V and 8 bases from J; junction bases left unmatched: 5. This CDR3 is 13 amino acids long. Germline values: CDR1 SEHNR, CDR2 FQNEAQ (reference sequence). The CDR3 loop reads CASSEPGQDEQFF. The CDR3, as DNA: TGTGCCAGCAGCGAACCGGGACAGGATGAGCAGTTCTTC.

The CDR3 loop reads CASSFLQGSDEQFF. CDR3 nucleotides: TGTGCCAGCAGCTTTTTACAGGGATCGGATGAGCAGTTCTTC. The gene calls are TRBV7-9 and TRBJ2-1, with D possibly being TRBD1 (6 bases). Germline V CDR1 and CDR2: SEHNR, FQNEAQ (reference sequence). Trimming took 3 bases from V and 8 from J, leaving 14 bases between them. CDR3 size: 14 residues.

The chain couples TRBV2 to TRBJ2-1, with 12 bases that match TRBD2. The CDR3 extends over 14 amino acids. CDR1 and CDR2 from the germline V gene are SNHLY and FYNNEI. J was trimmed by 8 bases and V by 4 bases; bases with no gene match: 3. The CDR3 nucleotides are TGTGCCAGCAGTGGGACTAGCGGGGTCCATGAGCAGTTCTTC. Amino acid sequence: CASSGTSGVHEQFF.

The chain joins TRBV5-1 to TRBJ1-2; D is perhaps TRBD1 (6 bases). CDR1 and CDR2 from the germline V gene are SGHRS and YFSETQ. V was shortened by 4 bases and J by 7 bases, with 26 bases between the two germline ends. The CDR3 runs 17 residues. As DNA, the CDR3 is TGCGCCAGCAGCCCAAGAGGCCCATCGGACAGAATGAGTGGCTACACCTTC. Translated, it gives CASSPRGPSDRMSGYTF.

The chain recombines TRBV28 with TRBJ1-5; no definite D call. The length of the CDR3 is 16 residues. CDR1 and CDR2 from the germline V gene are MDHEN and SYDVKM. The V and J ends lost 5 bases and 5 bases respectively, with 19 bases between them. The DNA for the CDR3 is TGTGCCAGCAGTCTTCGTCGGCCCCATCGGGATCAGCCCCAGCATTTT. Its protein product is CASSLRRPHRDQPQHF. The complete variable domain, with remaining parts taken from reference TRBV28 and TRBJ1-5, reads DVKVTQSSRYLVKRTGEKVFLECVQDMDHENMFWYRQDPGLGLRLIYFSYDVKMKEKGDIPEGYSVSREKKERFSLILESASTNQTSMYLCASSLRRPHRDQPQHFGDGTRLSIL.

This chain links TRBV5-6 with TRBJ2-3; D unresolved. V lost 0 bases, J lost 5 bases, and 13 bases lay in between. This CDR3 has 15 residues. CDR1 and CDR2 (germline): SGHDT, YYEEEE. DNA of the CDR3: TGTGCCAGCAGCTTGGCCTTAAGTCGCGGAGATACGCAGTATTTT. Its translation is CASSLALSRGDTQYF.

The J gene is TRBJ1-1, the V gene TRBV4-2; TRBD1 is a possible D gene (5 bases). The CDR3 contains 15 residues. The germline V gene has CDR1 LGHNA and CDR2 YNFKEQ. Trimming cost V 2 bases and J 1 base, with 11 bases left between them. For the CDR3, the DNA is TGTGCCAGCAGCCAAAGCCTTCAGGGGAACACTGAAGCTTTCTTT. The encoded protein is CASSQSLQGNTEAFF.

The rearrangement uses TRBV2 and TRBJ2-7, with D perhaps TRBD1 (5 bases). The CDR3 runs 15 residues. From germline, CDR1 is SNHLY and CDR2 FYNNEI. The V end was cut by 7 bases, the J end by 0 bases, with 16 bases between. The DNA of the CDR3 is TGTGCCAGCATTCCAGACACAGGATTCTCCTACGAGCAGTACGTC. Its translation: CASIPDTGFSYEQYV.

V and J are TRBV7-3 and TRBJ2-2, with D perhaps TRBD2 (6 bases). Germline-derived CDR1 and CDR2 are SGHTA and FQGTGA. The ends were cut back, 5 bases at V and 6 bases at J, with 13 bases in the middle. The CDR3 is 14 amino acids. In DNA, the CDR3 is TGTGCCAGCAGCCCCCCCGGCGGGGCCGGGGAGCTGTTTTTT. Translating gives CASSPPGGAGELFF.

The CDR3 DNA reads as TGCGCCAGCAGCTTGGGCTCAGGGGGAGGTCAGCCCCAGCATTTT. Translating gives CASSLGSGGGQPQHF. This chain links TRBV5-1 with TRBJ1-5, with 7 nucleotides matching TRBD1. CDR3 length: 15 amino acids. Germline assignment: CDR1 SGHRS and CDR2 YFSETQ. J lost 6 bases, V lost 0 bases, and 6 bases had no gene match. Variable domain in full (rest from reference TRBV5-1 and TRBJ1-5): KAGVTQTPRYLIKTRGQQVTLSCSPISGHRSVSWYQQTPGQGLQFLFEYFSETQRNKGNFPGRFSGRQFSNSRSEMNVSTLELGDSALYLCASSLGSGGGQPQHFGDGTRLSIL.

The rearrangement links TRBV28 to TRBJ2-7, with 8 bases matching TRBD1. V lost 5 bases, J lost 9 bases, and 12 bases stayed unmatched. The CDR3 has 14 amino acids. Germline V CDR1 and CDR2: MDHEN, SYDVKM. The CDR3 is CASSLPEDRVGQYF. CDR3 DNA sequence: TGTGCCAGCAGTCTCCCCGAGGACAGGGTTGGGCAGTACTTC.

The chain joins TRBV18 to TRBJ2-7, with TRBD1 as a possible D gene (5 bases). Germline V gene lookup returns CDR1 KGHSH and CDR2 LQKENI. The CDR3 totals 16 residues. Trimming stripped 3 bases from V and 0 bases from J, with 15 bases between. CDR3 amino acids: CASSPLPGARSYEQYV. The CDR3 DNA is TGTGCCAGCTCACCGCTCCCTGGGGCTCGCTCCTACGAGCAGTACGTC.

This clone was observed a few times. The CDR3 DNA reads as TGCAGCGTTGAGAAGGGGATGAACACTGAAGCTTTCTTT. Amino acid sequence: CSVEKGMNTEAFF. The V gene is TRBV29-1, the J gene TRBJ1-1, with D maybe TRBD1 (5 bases). The CDR3 runs to 13 residues. Germline V CDR1 and CDR2: SQVTM, ANQGSEA. V lost 3 bases, J lost 0 bases, and 8 bases lay in between. Full variable domain (missing parts from reference TRBV29-1 and TRBJ1-1): SAVISQKPSRDICQRGTSLTIQCQVDSQVTMMFWYRQQPGQSLTLIATANQGSEATYESGFVIDKFPISRPNLTFSTLTVSNMSPEDSSIYLCSVEKGMNTEAFFGQGTRLTVV.

J is TRBJ1-1 and V is TRBV2, with a possible D match to TRBD1 (5 bases). The V gene's germline CDR1 is SNHLY and CDR2 FYNNEI. The ends were cut back, 5 bases at V and 11 bases at J, with 18 bases in the middle. The CDR3 spans 13 residues. The CDR3 nucleotides are TGTGCCAGCAGTTACGAGACAGTCAACTGGGCTTTCTTT. This encodes CASSYETVNWAFF.

The CDR3 is CSGPSNYGYTF. For the CDR3, the DNA is TGCAGTGGGCCCTCTAACTATGGCTACACCTTC. The chain employs TRBV20-1 and TRBJ1-2; D unclear. This CDR3 has 11 residues. V lost 7 bases and J lost 0, with 6 bases in between. Germline V gene sequence: CDR1 DFQATT, CDR2 SNEGSKA (reference sequence).

The chain combines TRBV6-5 with TRBJ2-7, with D tentatively TRBD2 (6 bases). This CDR3 has 16 amino acids. V gave up 0 bases and J gave up 1 base, with 13 bases separating them. Germline values: CDR1 MNHEY, CDR2 SVGAGI. This chain's CDR3 is CASSYSFGGTSYEQYF. In nucleotides, the CDR3 is TGTGCCAGCAGTTACTCCTTTGGCGGGACTTCCTACGAGCAGTACTTC.